The rows below give T cell receptor beta chains drawn from one sample of a study of CD8+ T cells in alopecia areata. Using immunoSEQ multiplex PCR, the repertoire was profiled, and TCRdb retains in-frame clones only, with some absent. Seen here are 150,000 to 200,000 clones, about 60% observed once, and the top ten hold under 15%. The sequenced sample was CD4+ T cells sorted from blood, obtained at week 0. The receptors derive from a human donor with alopecia areata. CDR3s include the opening cysteine and the closing phenylalanine or tryptophan. Fields, in order: V gene, J gene, clone size, D gene, CDR3 DNA, CDR3 protein. The D gene is left open where the match is weak. Where a row states a size, it is once, few, many or the class of an expanded clone; other rows omit it.

v_gene: TRBV29-1
j_gene: TRBJ1-5
abundance: .
d_gene: TRBD1
CDR3nt: TGCAGCGTTGAAGAACAGGGGGATCAGCCCCAGCATTTT
CDR3aa: CSVEEQGDQPQHF

v_gene: TRBV29-1
j_gene: TRBJ1-1
abundance: .
d_gene: .
CDR3nt: TGCAGCGTTGAGGGATCGAACACTGAAGCTTTCTTT
CDR3aa: CSVEGSNTEAFF

v_gene: TRBV29-1
j_gene: TRBJ2-7
abundance: few
d_gene: .
CDR3nt: TGCAGCGTTCGGAGCCCGAGGTACGAGCAGTACTTC
CDR3aa: CSVRSPRYEQYF

v_gene: TRBV29-1
j_gene: TRBJ1-2
abundance: .
d_gene: TRBD1
CDR3nt: TGCAGCGGACAGGGGGCTTCTGGCTACACCTTC
CDR3aa: CSGQGASGYTF

v_gene: TRBV13
j_gene: TRBJ2-5
abundance: .
d_gene: .
CDR3nt: TGTGCCAGCAGCTTAGGTAGCACCCAAGAGACCCAGTACTTC
CDR3aa: CASSLGSTQETQYF

v_gene: TRBV29-1
j_gene: TRBJ2-2
abundance: .
d_gene: TRBD1
CDR3nt: TGCAGCGTTGGACAGGGATCCGGGGAGCTGTTTTTT
CDR3aa: CSVGQGSGELFF

v_gene: TRBV29-1
j_gene: TRBJ2-7
abundance: .
d_gene: .
CDR3nt: TGCAGCGTTTACAGGTCCTTCGAGCAGTACTTC
CDR3aa: CSVYRSFEQYF

v_gene: TRBV25-1
j_gene: TRBJ2-7
abundance: .
d_gene: .
CDR3nt: TGTGCCAGCACTATAGGGGGCGAGCAGTACTTC
CDR3aa: CASTIGGEQYF

v_gene: TRBV7-8
j_gene: TRBJ2-2
abundance: few
d_gene: .
CDR3nt: TGTGCCAGCAGCTTAGGGCAACAACTCGGGGAGCTGTTTTTT
CDR3aa: CASSLGQQLGELFF

v_gene: TRBV7-9
j_gene: TRBJ1-2
abundance: .
d_gene: .
CDR3nt: TGTGCCAGCAGCCCATCGACAGCACGCGGCTACACCTTC
CDR3aa: CASSPSTARGYTF

v_gene: TRBV2
j_gene: TRBJ2-3
abundance: few
d_gene: TRBD2
CDR3nt: TGTGCCAGCAGGGGAGGCCTAGCGGGGGGCACAGATACGCAGTATTTT
CDR3aa: CASRGGLAGGTDTQYF

v_gene: TRBV15
j_gene: TRBJ2-6
abundance: .
d_gene: .
CDR3nt: TGTGCCACCAGCAGCTCTGGGGCCAACGTCCTGACTTTC
CDR3aa: CATSSSGANVLTF

v_gene: TRBV13
j_gene: TRBJ1-2
abundance: few
d_gene: .
CDR3nt: TGTGCCAGCAGCTTAAGCGTAGTCCGGCGGGCCTATGGCTACACCTTC
CDR3aa: CASSLSVVRRAYGYTF

v_gene: TRBV30
j_gene: TRBJ2-3
abundance: .
d_gene: .
CDR3nt: TGTGCCTGGAGTGTTCCCGGCGCAGATACGCAGTATTTT
CDR3aa: CAWSVPGADTQYF

v_gene: TRBV30
j_gene: TRBJ1-2
abundance: .
d_gene: .
CDR3nt: TGTGCCTGGAGTGCACAGCCAGGTACTGGCTACACCTTC
CDR3aa: CAWSAQPGTGYTF

v_gene: TRBV30
j_gene: TRBJ1-5
abundance: .
d_gene: .
CDR3nt: TGTGCCTGGAGTGTGGAAGGAATTAGCAATCAGCCCCAGCATTTT
CDR3aa: CAWSVEGISNQPQHF

v_gene: TRBV10-3
j_gene: TRBJ1-5
abundance: .
d_gene: .
CDR3nt: TGTGCCATCAGTGCAGCAGGGTTTTCTCAGCCCCAGCATTTT
CDR3aa: CAISAAGFSQPQHF

v_gene: TRBV29-1
j_gene: TRBJ1-2
abundance: .
d_gene: .
CDR3nt: TGCAGCGTGTCACAGAGTGCCCACTATGGCTACACCTTC
CDR3aa: CSVSQSAHYGYTF

v_gene: TRBV5-1
j_gene: TRBJ1-6
abundance: .
d_gene: .
CDR3nt: TGCGCCAGCAGCTTCCCTGCCGATAATTCACCCCTCCACTTT
CDR3aa: CASSFPADNSPLHF

v_gene: TRBV5-1
j_gene: TRBJ2-3
abundance: .
d_gene: TRBD1
CDR3nt: TGCGCCAGCAGCGACCGGGACAGGGGGGCGTCCTCGGCGTATTTT
CDR3aa: CASSDRDRGASSAYF

v_gene: TRBV29-1
j_gene: TRBJ2-5
abundance: .
d_gene: TRBD2
CDR3nt: TGCAGCGTTGCCCCCCGACTAGCAAAAGAGACCCAGTACTTC
CDR3aa: CSVAPRLAKETQYF

v_gene: TRBV7-8
j_gene: TRBJ1-2
abundance: .
d_gene: .
CDR3nt: TGTGCCAGCAGCCCGGGGGGGGCAGGGGAGAACTATGGCTACACCTTC
CDR3aa: CASSPGGAGENYGYTF

v_gene: TRBV28
j_gene: TRBJ1-1
abundance: .
d_gene: .
CDR3nt: TGTGCCACACAACGCAGGGCTTTCTTGAACACTGAAGCTTTCTTT
CDR3aa: CATQRRAFLNTEAFF

v_gene: TRBV2
j_gene: TRBJ1-5
abundance: .
d_gene: .
CDR3nt: TGTGCCAGCAGATTTGGAGTGGCGAATCAGCCCCAGCATTTT
CDR3aa: CASRFGVANQPQHF

v_gene: TRBV30
j_gene: TRBJ1-6
abundance: few
d_gene: .
CDR3nt: TGTGCCTCGCAAGGAAATTCACCCCTCCACTTT
CDR3aa: CASQGNSPLHF

v_gene: TRBV11-3
j_gene: TRBJ2-3
abundance: .
d_gene: .
CDR3nt: TGTGCCAGCACGAGCCCATACACAGATACGCAGTATTTT
CDR3aa: CASTSPYTDTQYF

v_gene: TRBV29-1
j_gene: TRBJ2-5
abundance: few
d_gene: TRBD1
CDR3nt: TGCAGCGTTGGGCGGACAGGGGGGCGGGAGACCCAGTACTTC
CDR3aa: CSVGRTGGRETQYF

v_gene: TRBV7-2
j_gene: TRBJ2-7
abundance: .
d_gene: .
CDR3nt: TGTGCCAGCAGCTTAGCGCGAAGGTCCTCCCCGATCTACGAGCAGTACTTC
CDR3aa: CASSLARRSSPIYEQYF

v_gene: TRBV29-1
j_gene: TRBJ2-5
abundance: .
d_gene: .
CDR3nt: TGCAGCGTTGATCTTCGGTTGGTTGGGACCCAGTACTTC
CDR3aa: CSVDLRLVGTQYF

v_gene: TRBV18
j_gene: TRBJ2-3
abundance: .
d_gene: .
CDR3nt: TGTGCCAGCTATCCCGGGGACACAGATACGCAGTATTTT
CDR3aa: CASYPGDTDTQYF

v_gene: TRBV29-1
j_gene: TRBJ1-5
abundance: .
d_gene: .
CDR3nt: TGCAGCGTTGCAATGGGCAATCAGCCCCAGCATTTT
CDR3aa: CSVAMGNQPQHF

v_gene: TRBV9
j_gene: TRBJ2-1
abundance: .
d_gene: .
CDR3nt: TGTGCCAGCAGCGTAGGCCCGGGTGGCAATGAGCAGTTCTTC
CDR3aa: CASSVGPGGNEQFF

v_gene: TRBV4-1
j_gene: TRBJ2-4
abundance: .
d_gene: .
CDR3nt: TGCGCCAGCAGCCGCCAAACCCGGGACACACCACCAAACATTCAGTACTTC
CDR3aa: CASSRQTRDTPPNIQYF

v_gene: TRBV30
j_gene: TRBJ2-6
abundance: .
d_gene: TRBD1
CDR3nt: TGTGCCTGGGCCAGGGACAGGGTACGCTCTGGGGCCAACGTCCTGACTTTC
CDR3aa: CAWARDRVRSGANVLTF

v_gene: TRBV30
j_gene: TRBJ1-5
abundance: .
d_gene: TRBD1
CDR3nt: TGTGCCTGGGGACAGGATTATAGCAATCAGCCCCAGCATTTT
CDR3aa: CAWGQDYSNQPQHF

v_gene: TRBV29-1
j_gene: TRBJ2-5
abundance: .
d_gene: .
CDR3nt: TGCAGCGTAGAAAAGGGGAAAGAGACCCAGTACTTC
CDR3aa: CSVEKGKETQYF

v_gene: TRBV9
j_gene: TRBJ1-2
abundance: .
d_gene: .
CDR3nt: TGTGCCAGCAGCGTACCGGGGGCATACTATGGCTACACCTTC
CDR3aa: CASSVPGAYYGYTF

v_gene: TRBV7-6
j_gene: TRBJ2-5
abundance: .
d_gene: .
CDR3nt: TGTGCCAGCAGCTTAGATCGGACCCAGTACTTC
CDR3aa: CASSLDRTQYF

v_gene: TRBV19
j_gene: TRBJ2-2
abundance: few
d_gene: TRBD2
CDR3nt: TGTGCCAGTAGTATTTCTAGCGGGGGAGCGAACACCGGGGAGCTGTTTTTT
CDR3aa: CASSISSGGANTGELFF

v_gene: TRBV30
j_gene: TRBJ1-2
abundance: .
d_gene: .
CDR3nt: TGTGCCTGGAGATACGATTCCCTCTATGGCTACACCTTC
CDR3aa: CAWRYDSLYGYTF

v_gene: TRBV29-1
j_gene: TRBJ2-2
abundance: few
d_gene: TRBD1
CDR3nt: TGCAGCGCCGACAGGGGCGCCGGGGAGCTGTTTTTT
CDR3aa: CSADRGAGELFF